This record looks at one TCR beta chain sequence and its context. This CDR3 is built from 21 residues. CDR1 and CDR2 from the germline V gene are SGHAT and FQNNGV. Trimming took 6 bases from V and 4 from J, leaving 36 bases between them. MiXCR was run by TCRdb on the RACE reads, yielding one entry per CDR3 protein. This table holds just under 350,000 distinct CDR3 sequences, around 7% found once. This sample is drawn from a study of human T cells and chemical hapten exposure. Documented time point: patch test 1, 2 weeks after DPC sensitization. Treatment defined: therapeutic diphenylcyclopropenone sensitization with weekly scalp DPC.

The sequence was collected from a woman aged 18-29 years with alopecia areata. Some clones in this sample may be carry-over from other donors' samples. The chain uses TRBV11-2 and TRBJ1-2; perhaps TRBD1 as D (5 bases). Source: whole blood, taken in connection with sensitization to the hapten diphenylcyclopropenone (DPC). The CDR3 spells CASRHPAVARLTSRGAYGYTF. The CDR3 nucleotides read TGTGCCAGCAGACATCCGGCTGTTGCCCGTCTAACCTCTCGTGGGGCCTATGGCTACACCTTC.